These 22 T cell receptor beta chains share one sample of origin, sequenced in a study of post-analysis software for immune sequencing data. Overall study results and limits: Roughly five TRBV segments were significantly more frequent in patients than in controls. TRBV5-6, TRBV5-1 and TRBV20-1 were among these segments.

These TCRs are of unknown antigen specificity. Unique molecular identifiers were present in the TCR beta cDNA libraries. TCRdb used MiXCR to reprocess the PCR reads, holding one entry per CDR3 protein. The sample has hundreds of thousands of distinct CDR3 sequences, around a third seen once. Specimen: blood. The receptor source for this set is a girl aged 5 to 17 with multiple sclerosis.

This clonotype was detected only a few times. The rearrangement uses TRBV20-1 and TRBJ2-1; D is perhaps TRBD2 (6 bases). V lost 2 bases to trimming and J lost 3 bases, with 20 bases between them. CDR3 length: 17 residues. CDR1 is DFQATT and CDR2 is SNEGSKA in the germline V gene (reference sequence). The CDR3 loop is CSARNHVSGEHYNEQFF. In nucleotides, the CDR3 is TGCAGTGCTAGAAATCACGTTAGCGGCGAGCACTACAATGAGCAGTTCTTC.

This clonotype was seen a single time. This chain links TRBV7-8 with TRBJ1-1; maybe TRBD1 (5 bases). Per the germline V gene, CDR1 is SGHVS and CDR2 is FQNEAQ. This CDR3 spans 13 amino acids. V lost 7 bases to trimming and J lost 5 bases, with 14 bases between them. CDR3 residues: CASTWQGETEAFF. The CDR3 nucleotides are TGTGCCAGCACCTGGCAGGGAGAAACTGAAGCTTTCTTT.

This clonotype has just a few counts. The CDR3 DNA is TGTGCCTCCCATCCCCTGCGAACGAACACTGAAGCTTTCTTT. Its protein product is CASHPLRTNTEAFF. This chain joins TRBV7-8 and TRBJ1-1; D gene unclear. Germline CDR1 is SGHVS and CDR2 is FQNEAQ. V was clipped by 11 bases and J by 1 base, with 17 bases between them. The CDR3 has 14 residues.

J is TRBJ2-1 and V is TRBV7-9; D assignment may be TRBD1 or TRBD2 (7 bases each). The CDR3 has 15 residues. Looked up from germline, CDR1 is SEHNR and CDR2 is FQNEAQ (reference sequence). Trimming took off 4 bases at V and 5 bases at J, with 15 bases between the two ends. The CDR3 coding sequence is TGTGCCAGCAGCTCATTACAGGGGACTAACAATGAGCAGTTCTTC. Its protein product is CASSSLQGTNNEQFF.

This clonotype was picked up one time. The CDR3 nucleotides are TGCAGTGCTGCCGACAGGCTAAACTATGGCTACACCTTC. Translated: CSAADRLNYGYTF. This chain uses TRBV20-1 with TRBJ1-2; D may be TRBD1 (6 bases). Germline V gene data show CDR1 as DFQATT and CDR2 as SNEGSKA (reference sequence). The CDR3 is made up of 13 amino acids. Deletions cut 5 bases from V and 2 bases from J, with 12 bases between.

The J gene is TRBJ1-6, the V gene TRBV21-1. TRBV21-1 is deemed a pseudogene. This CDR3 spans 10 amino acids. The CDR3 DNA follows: TGTGCCAGCGCCGGATCACCCCTCCACTTT. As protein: CASAGSPLHF.

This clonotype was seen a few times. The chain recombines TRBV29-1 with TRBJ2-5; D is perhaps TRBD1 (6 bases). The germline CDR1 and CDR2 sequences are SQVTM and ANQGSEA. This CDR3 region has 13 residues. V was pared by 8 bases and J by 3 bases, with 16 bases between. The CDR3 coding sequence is TGCAGCTCCGAGAGGGACACCGAAGAGACCCAGTACTTC. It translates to CSSERDTEETQYF.

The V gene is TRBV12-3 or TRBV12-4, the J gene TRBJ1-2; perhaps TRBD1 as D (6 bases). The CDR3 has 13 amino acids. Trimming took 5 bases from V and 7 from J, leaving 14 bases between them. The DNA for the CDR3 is TGTGCCAGCAGTATCACAGGGAAAGGTGGCTACACCTTC. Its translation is CASSITGKGGYTF.

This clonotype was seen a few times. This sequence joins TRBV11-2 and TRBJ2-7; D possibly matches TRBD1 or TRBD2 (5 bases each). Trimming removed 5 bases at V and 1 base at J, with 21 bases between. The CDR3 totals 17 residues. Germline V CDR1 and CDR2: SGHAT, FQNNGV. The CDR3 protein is CASSLPGGRQVSYEQYF. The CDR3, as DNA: TGTGCCAGCAGCCTCCCTGGGGGACGGCAGGTTTCCTACGAGCAGTACTTC.

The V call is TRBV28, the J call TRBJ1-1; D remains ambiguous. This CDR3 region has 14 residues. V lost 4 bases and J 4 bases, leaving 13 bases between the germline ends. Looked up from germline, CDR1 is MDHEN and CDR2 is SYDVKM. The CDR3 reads CASSYIQSGTEAFF. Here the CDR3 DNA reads TGTGCCAGCAGTTACATCCAGTCTGGCACTGAAGCTTTCTTT.

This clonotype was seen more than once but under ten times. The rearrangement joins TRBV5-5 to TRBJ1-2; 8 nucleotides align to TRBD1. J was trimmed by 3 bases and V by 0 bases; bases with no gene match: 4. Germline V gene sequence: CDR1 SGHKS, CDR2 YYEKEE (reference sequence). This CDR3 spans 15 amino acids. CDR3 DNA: TGTGCCAGCAGCTTGGAACAGGGGGGCGACTATGGCTACACCTTC. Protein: CASSLEQGGDYGYTF.

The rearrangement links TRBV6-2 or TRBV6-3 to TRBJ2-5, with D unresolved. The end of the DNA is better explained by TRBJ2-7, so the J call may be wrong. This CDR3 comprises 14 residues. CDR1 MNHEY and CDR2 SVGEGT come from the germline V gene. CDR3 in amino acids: CASSYSHLSDEQYF. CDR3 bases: TGTGCCAGCAGTTACTCCCACCTGTCTGACGAGCAGTACTTC.

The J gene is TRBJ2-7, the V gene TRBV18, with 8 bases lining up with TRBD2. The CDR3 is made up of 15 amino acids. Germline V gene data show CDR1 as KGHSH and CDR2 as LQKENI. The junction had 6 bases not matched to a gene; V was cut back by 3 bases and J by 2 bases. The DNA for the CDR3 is TGTGCCAGCTCACCCTTTAGCGGGGTGACCTACGAGCAGTACTTC. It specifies CASSPFSGVTYEQYF.

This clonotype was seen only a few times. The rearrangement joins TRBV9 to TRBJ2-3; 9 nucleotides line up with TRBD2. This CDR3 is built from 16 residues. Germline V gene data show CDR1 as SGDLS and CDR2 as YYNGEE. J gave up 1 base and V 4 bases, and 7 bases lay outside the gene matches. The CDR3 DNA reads TGTGCCAGCAGCCTAAGCCAGCGGGGGGGCACAGATACGCAGTATTTT. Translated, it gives CASSLSQRGGTDTQYF. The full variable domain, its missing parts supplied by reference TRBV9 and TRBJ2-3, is DSGVTQTPKHLITATGQRVTLRCSPRSGDLSVYWYQQSLDQGLQFLIQYYNGEERAKGNILERFSAQQFPDLHSELNLSSLELGDSALYFCASSLSQRGGTDTQYFGPGTRLTVL.

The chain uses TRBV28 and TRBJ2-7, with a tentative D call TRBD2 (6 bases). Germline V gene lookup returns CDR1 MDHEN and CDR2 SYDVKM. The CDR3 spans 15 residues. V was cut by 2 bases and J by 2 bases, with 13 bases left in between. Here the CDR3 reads CASSLSVGGPYEQYF. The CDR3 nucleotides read TGTGCCAGCAGTTTAAGTGTTGGAGGGCCCTACGAGCAGTACTTC.

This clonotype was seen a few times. CDR3 DNA sequence: TGTGCCAGCAGCCCTGGGGCCACTACCAGGGCTGAAAAACTGTTTTTT. This encodes CASSPGATTRAEKLFF. The V gene is TRBV12-3 or TRBV12-4, the J gene TRBJ1-4; a possible D gene is TRBD1 (5 bases). This CDR3 spans 16 amino acids. With 6 bases removed from V and 7 bases from J, the gap between germline ends came to 21 bases.

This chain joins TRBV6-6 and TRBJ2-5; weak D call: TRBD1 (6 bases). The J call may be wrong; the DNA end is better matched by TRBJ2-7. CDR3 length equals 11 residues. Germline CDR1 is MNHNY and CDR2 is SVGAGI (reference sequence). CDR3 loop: CASGNRDEQYF. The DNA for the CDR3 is TGTGCCAGTGGGAACAGGGACGAGCAGTACTTC.

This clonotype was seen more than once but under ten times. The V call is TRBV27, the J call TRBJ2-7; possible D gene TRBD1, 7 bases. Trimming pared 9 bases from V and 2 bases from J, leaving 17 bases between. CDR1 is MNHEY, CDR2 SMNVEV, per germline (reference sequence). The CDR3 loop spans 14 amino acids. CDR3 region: CASAPGGTAYEQYF. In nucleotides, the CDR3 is TGTGCCAGTGCCCCTGGGGGGACAGCCTACGAGCAGTACTTC.

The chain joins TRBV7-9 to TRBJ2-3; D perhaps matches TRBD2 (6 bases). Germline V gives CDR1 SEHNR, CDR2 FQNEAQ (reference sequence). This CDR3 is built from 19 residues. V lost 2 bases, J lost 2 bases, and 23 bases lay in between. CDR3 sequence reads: CASSLTTRGSGSHTDTQYF. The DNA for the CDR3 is TGTGCCAGCAGCTTAACGACCCGGGGGAGCGGGTCCCACACAGATACGCAGTATTTT.

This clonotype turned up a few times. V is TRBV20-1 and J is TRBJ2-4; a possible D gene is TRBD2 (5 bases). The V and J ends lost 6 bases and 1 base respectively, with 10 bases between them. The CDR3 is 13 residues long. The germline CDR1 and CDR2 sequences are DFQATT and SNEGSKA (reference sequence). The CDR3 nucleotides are TGCAGTGCCGAGGGAAGGGCCAAAAACATTCAGTACTTC. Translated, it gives CSAEGRAKNIQYF.

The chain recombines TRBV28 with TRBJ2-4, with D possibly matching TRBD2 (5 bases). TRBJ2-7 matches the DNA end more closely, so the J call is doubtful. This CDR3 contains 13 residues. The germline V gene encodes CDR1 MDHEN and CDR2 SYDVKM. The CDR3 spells CASRRGIGYEQYF. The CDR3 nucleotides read TGTGCCAGCAGACGAGGGATAGGCTACGAGCAGTACTTC.

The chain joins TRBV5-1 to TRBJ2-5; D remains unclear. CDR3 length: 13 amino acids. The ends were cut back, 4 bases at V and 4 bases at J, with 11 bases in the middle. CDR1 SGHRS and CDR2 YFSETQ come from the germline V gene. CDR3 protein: CASSVQVAETQYF. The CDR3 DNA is TGCGCCAGCAGCGTGCAAGTTGCAGAGACCCAGTACTTC.